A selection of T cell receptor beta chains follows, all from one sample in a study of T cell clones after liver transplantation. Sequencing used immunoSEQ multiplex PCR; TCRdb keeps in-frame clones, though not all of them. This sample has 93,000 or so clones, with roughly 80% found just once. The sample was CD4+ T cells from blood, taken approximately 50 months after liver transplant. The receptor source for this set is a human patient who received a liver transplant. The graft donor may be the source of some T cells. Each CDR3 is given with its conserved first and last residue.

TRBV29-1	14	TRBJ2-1	CSVVLGASYNEQFF
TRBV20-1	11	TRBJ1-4	CSAEAGEKLFF
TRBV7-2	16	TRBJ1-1	CASSLGAAWRGTEAFF
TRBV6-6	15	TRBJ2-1	CASSKPDRNNNEQFF
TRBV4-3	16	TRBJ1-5	CASSQDLQGGNQPQHF
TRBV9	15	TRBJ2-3	CASTPLGHSTDTQYF
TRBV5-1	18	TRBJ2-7	CASSLAPRGQGSSYEQYF
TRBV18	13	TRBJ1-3	CASSPNSGNTIYF
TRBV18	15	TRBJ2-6	CASSPDGVWANVLTF
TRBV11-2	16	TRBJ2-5	CASSLAQGWNQETQYF
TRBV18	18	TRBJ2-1	CASSPLIRGIKSYNEQFF
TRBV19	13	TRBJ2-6	CASSSTGANVLTF
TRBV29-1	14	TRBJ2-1	CSVRLAGGADEQFF
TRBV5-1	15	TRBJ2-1	CASSGTSGRADEQFF
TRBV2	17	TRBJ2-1	CASSKTSGGASYNEQFF